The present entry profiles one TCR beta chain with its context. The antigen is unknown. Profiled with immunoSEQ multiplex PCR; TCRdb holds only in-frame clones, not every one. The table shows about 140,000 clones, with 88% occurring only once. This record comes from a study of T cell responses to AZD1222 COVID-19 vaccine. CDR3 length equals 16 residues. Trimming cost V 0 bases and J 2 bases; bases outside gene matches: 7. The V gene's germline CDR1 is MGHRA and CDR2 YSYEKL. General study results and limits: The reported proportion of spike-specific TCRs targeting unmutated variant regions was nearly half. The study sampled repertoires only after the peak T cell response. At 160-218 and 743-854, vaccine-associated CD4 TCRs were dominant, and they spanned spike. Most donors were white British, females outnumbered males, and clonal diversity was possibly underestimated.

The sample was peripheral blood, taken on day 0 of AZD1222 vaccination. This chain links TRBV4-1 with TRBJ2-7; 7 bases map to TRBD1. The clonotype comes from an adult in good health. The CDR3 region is CASSQDSDRATYEQYF. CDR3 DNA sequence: TGCGCCAGCAGCCAAGATTCCGACAGGGCCACCTACGAGCAGTACTTC.